These 7 T cell receptor beta chains were all obtained from the same sample, sequenced in a study of a mutant IDH1 vaccine in newly diagnosed glioma. No cognate antigen is known for these TCRs. TCRdb keeps only in-frame clones here, not all; method: immunoSEQ multiplex PCR. The sample records more than 50,000 clones, 80% being singletons. The time point denotes: week 11, during vaccination. Vaccinated patients received 300 ug of mutant IDH1 20-mer peptide per dose, with topical imiquimod. The source material was PBMCs, sampled from a glioma patient whose treatment included an IDH1 peptide vaccine. These receptors were obtained from a man aged 45-65 years with glioma.

J is TRBJ1-2 and V is TRBV19, with D perhaps matching TRBD1 (6 bases). This CDR3 is built from 15 residues. The germline CDR1 and CDR2 sequences are LNHDA and SQIVND (reference sequence). Trimming pared 5 bases from V and 5 bases from J, leaving 18 bases between. DNA for the CDR3: TGTGCCAGTAGTGTGCCAGGGGCAGTCGAGTATGGCTACACCTTC. Encoded protein: CASSVPGAVEYGYTF.

This chain connects TRBV23-1 to TRBJ1-4; 11 bases fit TRBD1. TRBV23-1 is an ORF, with its function uncertain. This CDR3 has 17 residues. Germline trimming cut 1 base from V and 8 bases from J; bases unmatched to any gene: 9. CDR3 protein: CASSQFRRDRGGEKLFF. The CDR3 DNA sequence: TGCGCCAGCAGTCAATTCCGTAGGGACAGGGGGGGAGAAAAACTGTTTTTT.

Of note for this clone: The germline gene is not matched at one end of the junction; a read error may be the cause. The V gene is TRBV5-4, the J gene TRBJ2-7, with 8 bases matching TRBD1. The CDR3 totals 14 residues. Germline assignment: CDR1 SGHNT and CDR2 YYREEE (reference sequence). The CDR3 nucleotides are TGTGCCAGCAGCATCGGACAGGGATCCTCCGAGCAGTACTTC. Protein: CASSIGQGSSEQYF. The whole variable domain, filled in from reference TRBV5-4 and TRBJ2-7, reads ETGVTQSPTHLIKTRGQQVTLRCSSQSGHNTVSWYQQALGQGPQFIFQYYREEENGRGNFPPRFSGLQFPNYSSELNVNALELDDSALYLCASSIGQGSSEQYFGPGTRLTVT.

V gene TRBV18 combines with J gene TRBJ1-1; D not resolved. CDR3 length: 14 amino acids. V dropped 6 bases and J dropped 1 base, with 12 bases sitting between them. Germline V gene sequence: CDR1 KGHSH, CDR2 LQKENI. The CDR3 bases are TGTGCCAGCTCTTTCTGGGAGACGAACACTGAAGCTTTCTTT. Protein sequence: CASSFWETNTEAFF.

V is TRBV19 and J is TRBJ1-1, with TRBD1 matching 10 bases. V shed 4 bases and J 3 bases; nucleotides not matched to a gene: 11. The CDR3 is made up of 17 amino acids. Germline V lookup: CDR1 LNHDA, CDR2 SQIVND (reference sequence). CDR3 nucleotides: TGTGCCAGTAGTAGTCCACCCGGGACAGGGGACTACACTGAAGCTTTCTTT. This translates into CASSSPPGTGDYTEAFF.

This clone was found once. The chain is built from TRBV5-1 and TRBJ2-2, with D perhaps TRBD2 (5 bases). The CDR3 has 13 amino acids. Germline V gene data show CDR1 as SGHRS and CDR2 as YFSETQ. With 6 bases removed from V and 2 bases from J, the gap between germline ends came to 8 bases. The CDR3 sequence: CASTAGNTGELFF. In DNA form, the CDR3 reads TGCGCCAGCACGGCGGGTAACACCGGGGAGCTGTTTTTT.

The chain has TRBV10-3 and TRBJ1-2, with unresolved D. The length of the CDR3 is 17 residues. Looked up from germline, CDR1 is ENHRY and CDR2 is SYGVKD. The germline V and J ends were trimmed by 7 bases and 0 bases, with 21 bases remaining between them. The CDR3 region has the DNA TGTGCCATCACCGCACTTTTAGGAGTGTCAGCTAACTATGGCTACACCTTC. This encodes CAITALLGVSANYGYTF.